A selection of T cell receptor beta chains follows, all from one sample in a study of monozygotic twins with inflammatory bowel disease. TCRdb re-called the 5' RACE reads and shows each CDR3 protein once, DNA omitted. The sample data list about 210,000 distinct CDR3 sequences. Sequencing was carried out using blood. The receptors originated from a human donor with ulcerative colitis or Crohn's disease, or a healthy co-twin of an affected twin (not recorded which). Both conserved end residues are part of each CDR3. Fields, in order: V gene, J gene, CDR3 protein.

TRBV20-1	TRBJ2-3	CSASFSTDTQYF
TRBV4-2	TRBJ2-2	CASSRDSLSELFF
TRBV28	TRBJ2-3	CASRRALDTDTQYF
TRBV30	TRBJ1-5	CAWSFRGLNQPQHF
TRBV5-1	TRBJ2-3	CASSLGDTPRDTQYF
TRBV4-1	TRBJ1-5	CASSPTGTSDNQPQHF
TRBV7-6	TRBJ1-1	CASSWGSGNTEAFF
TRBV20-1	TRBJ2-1	CSAIVGNEQFF
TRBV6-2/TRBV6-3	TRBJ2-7	CASSDSTYEQYF
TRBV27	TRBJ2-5	CASSLVRPISQETQYF
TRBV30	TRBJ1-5	CAWSMRGFGNQPQHF
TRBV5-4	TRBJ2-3	CASSLLAGGPQYF
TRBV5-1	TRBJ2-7	CASSVPGFYEQYF
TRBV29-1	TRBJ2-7	CSVGKGGYEQYF
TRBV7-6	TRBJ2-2	CASRWGLETGELFF
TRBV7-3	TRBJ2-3	CASSLTPGDTQYF
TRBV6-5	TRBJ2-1	CASSYSTSGHNEQFF
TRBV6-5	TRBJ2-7	CASSYKAPYSYEQYF